The next 6 T cell receptor beta chains were all read from a single sample in a study of cytomegalovirus exposure and HLA in healthy donors (dated by TCRdb to the late 2010s). Library generation was performed with the immunoSEQ multiplex PCR assay. For the multiplex PCR, a mixture combining 60 forward primers for TCR Vbeta segments and 13 reverse primers for TCR Jbeta segments was used. In TCRdb, the immuneACCESS table is reduced to in-frame sequences with V and J assigned. These tables do not hold every clone; where another copy was compared, an unresolved V gene accounts for under half, and the others remain unexplained. This sample holds 89,000 or so clones; more than 60% were observed only once. The biggest ten clones account for roughly 2% of the sample. The source material was PBMCs. The receptor source for this set is a boy between 10 and 17 years old in good health and CMV-seronegative.

V is TRBV28 and J is TRBJ1-1; TRBD1 is a possible D gene (5 bases). Germline V gene data show CDR1 as MDHEN and CDR2 as SYDVKM. V was shortened by 4 bases and J by 4 bases, with 10 bases between the two germline ends. This CDR3 comprises 13 residues. The CDR3 sequence: CASSSGSVTEAFF. The CDR3 DNA sequence: TGTGCCAGCAGTTCAGGGTCGGTCACTGAAGCTTTCTTT.

This sequence joins TRBV2 and TRBJ2-6, with 9 bases that match TRBD1. Germline trimming cut 7 bases from V and 4 bases from J; bases unmatched to any gene: 8. Germline CDR1 is SNHLY and CDR2 is FYNNEI. This CDR3 has 16 residues. CDR3 sequence: CASIEQGALGANVLTF. The CDR3 nucleotides read TGTGCCAGCATCGAACAGGGGGCGCTGGGGGCCAACGTCCTGACTTTC.

This rearrangement joins TRBV6-5 to TRBJ2-1, with 8 bases that match TRBD2. The germline gives CDR1 MNHEY, CDR2 SVGAGI. J gave up 6 bases and V 6 bases, and 4 bases lay outside the gene matches. The length of the CDR3 is 13 residues. CDR3 sequence: CASSNGGGNEQFF. DNA of the CDR3: TGTGCCAGCAGCAACGGGGGGGGCAATGAGCAGTTCTTC.

The chain uses TRBV29-1 and TRBJ1-1; D ambiguous. The CDR3 has 11 amino acids. V shed 6 bases and J shed 3 bases, with 8 bases lying between them. The germline V gene has CDR1 SQVTM and CDR2 ANQGSEA. In nucleotides, the CDR3 is TGCAGCGTCATTCAGGACACTGAAGCTTTCTTT. Translated, it gives CSVIQDTEAFF. The full variable domain, its missing parts supplied by reference TRBV29-1 and TRBJ1-1, is SAVISQKPSRDICQRGTSLTIQCQVDSQVTMMFWYRQQPGQSLTLIATANQGSEATYESGFVIDKFPISRPNLTFSTLTVSNMSPEDSSIYLCSVIQDTEAFFGQGTRLTVV.

This clone was counted once. The rearrangement links TRBV20-1 to TRBJ2-3; the D is unclear. The CDR3 has 10 amino acids. V lost 6 bases and J 5 bases, leaving 6 bases between the germline ends. Germline values: CDR1 DFQATT, CDR2 SNEGSKA (reference sequence). Here the CDR3 reads CSAYGDTQYF. In DNA, the CDR3 is TGCAGTGCCTACGGAGATACGCAGTATTTT.

The chain recombines TRBV5-1 with TRBJ2-1; D remains unclear. V was pared by 1 base and J by 5 bases, with 10 bases between. The CDR3 consists of 14 residues. CDR1 is SGHRS, CDR2 YFSETQ, per germline. This CDR3 reads CASSLMSAHNEQFF. The CDR3 DNA is TGCGCCAGCAGCTTGATGAGCGCCCACAATGAGCAGTTCTTC.